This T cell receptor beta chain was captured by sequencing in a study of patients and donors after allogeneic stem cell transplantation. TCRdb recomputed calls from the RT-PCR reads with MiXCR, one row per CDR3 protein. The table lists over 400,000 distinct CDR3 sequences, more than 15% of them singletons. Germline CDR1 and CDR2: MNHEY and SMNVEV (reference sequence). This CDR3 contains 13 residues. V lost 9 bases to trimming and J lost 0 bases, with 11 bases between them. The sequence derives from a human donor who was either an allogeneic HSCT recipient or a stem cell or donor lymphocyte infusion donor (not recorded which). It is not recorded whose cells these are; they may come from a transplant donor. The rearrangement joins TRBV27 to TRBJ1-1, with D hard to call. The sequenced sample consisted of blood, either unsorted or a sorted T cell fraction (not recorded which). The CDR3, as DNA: TGTGCCAGTTGGGATTGGCTGAACACTGAAGCTTTCTTT. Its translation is CASWDWLNTEAFF.